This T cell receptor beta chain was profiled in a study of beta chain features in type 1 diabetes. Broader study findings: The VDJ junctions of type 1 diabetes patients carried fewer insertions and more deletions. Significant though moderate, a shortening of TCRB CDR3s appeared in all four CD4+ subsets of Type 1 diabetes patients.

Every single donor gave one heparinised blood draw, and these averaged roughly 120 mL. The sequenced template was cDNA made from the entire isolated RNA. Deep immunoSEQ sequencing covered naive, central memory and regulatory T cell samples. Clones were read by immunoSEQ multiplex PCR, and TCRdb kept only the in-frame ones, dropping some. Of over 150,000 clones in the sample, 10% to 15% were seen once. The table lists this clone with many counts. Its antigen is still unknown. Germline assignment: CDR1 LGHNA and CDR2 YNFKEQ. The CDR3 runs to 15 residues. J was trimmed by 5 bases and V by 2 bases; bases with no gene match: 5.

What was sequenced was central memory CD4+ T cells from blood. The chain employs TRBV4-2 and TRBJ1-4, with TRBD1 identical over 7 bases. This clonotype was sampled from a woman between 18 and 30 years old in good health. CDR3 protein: CASSQPGQPNEKLFF. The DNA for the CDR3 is TGTGCCAGCAGCCAACCGGGACAGCCAAATGAAAAACTGTTTTTT.